Each of the 18 T cell receptor beta chains below was sequenced from the same sample in a study of patients and donors after allogeneic stem cell transplantation. A single record per CDR3 protein comes from TCRdb applying MiXCR to the RT-PCR reads. The sample includes about 87,000 distinct CDR3 sequences, 5% seen only once; the top ten take 2.6%. The material sequenced was blood, either unsorted or a sorted T cell fraction (not recorded which). Receptors were obtained from a human donor who was either an allogeneic HSCT recipient or a stem cell or donor lymphocyte infusion donor (not recorded which). It is not recorded whose cells these are; they may come from a transplant donor.

This clonotype was counted ten times or more. The rearrangement joins TRBV5-6 to TRBJ2-1; D unclear. This CDR3 has 12 amino acids. Trimming pared 6 bases from V and 5 bases from J, leaving 9 bases between. Germline CDR1 reads SGHDT; CDR2 reads YYEEEE. The CDR3 loop is CASNAEHNEQFF. In nucleotides, the CDR3 is TGTGCCAGCAACGCGGAGCACAATGAGCAGTTCTTC.

This clonotype was seen at least ten times. The chain has TRBV20-1 and TRBJ2-1, with D uncertain. V was cut by 6 bases and J by 3 bases, with 21 bases left in between. The germline gives CDR1 DFQATT, CDR2 SNEGSKA (reference sequence). This CDR3 has 16 amino acids. For the CDR3, the DNA is TGCAGTGCCAATCGAAGAACAGAACCCCGCTACAATGAGCAGTTCTTC. Its translation: CSANRRTEPRYNEQFF.

This clonotype appeared a few times. The CDR3 reads CASSLGRAGDGSDTQYF. CDR3 DNA sequence: TGTGCCAGCAGCTTAGGCCGAGCGGGGGATGGCTCAGATACGCAGTATTTT. The gene calls are TRBV7-9 and TRBJ2-3, with TRBD2 matching over 8 bases. CDR3 length: 17 amino acids. Germline CDR1 SEHNR, CDR2 FQNEAQ (reference sequence). V lost 1 base and J lost 4; bases outside the gene matches: 10.

This clonotype was observed a few times. V is TRBV2 and J is TRBJ1-1, with a tentative D call TRBD1 (6 bases). The CDR3 has 14 amino acids. V was pared by 9 bases and J by 1 base, with 15 bases between. Germline loops: CDR1 SNHLY, CDR2 FYNNEI. CDR3 region: CASGGGRGNTEAFF. The CDR3 DNA reads as TGTGCCAGTGGTGGGGGCAGGGGGAACACTGAAGCTTTCTTT.

This clonotype was seen many times. The chain uses TRBV20-1 and TRBJ2-3; tentative D call: TRBD2 (6 bases). The V and J ends lost 2 bases and 3 bases respectively, with 15 bases between them. Germline loops: CDR1 DFQATT, CDR2 SNEGSKA (reference sequence). The CDR3 spans 15 residues. For the CDR3, the DNA is TGCAGTGCTAGACGGGACTCCCCGAGGACAGATACGCAGTATTTT. Protein sequence: CSARRDSPRTDTQYF.

This clonotype was recorded many times. The genes are TRBV7-2 and TRBJ1-2; unclear D gene. Trimming removed 4 bases at V and 0 bases at J, with 6 bases between. Germline assignment: CDR1 SGHTA and CDR2 FQGNSA. The CDR3 has 13 amino acids. CDR3 loop: CASSSPPNYGYTF. In DNA form, the CDR3 reads TGTGCCAGCAGCTCCCCCCCTAACTATGGCTACACCTTC.

The sample holds many counts of this clonotype. This chain connects TRBV28 to TRBJ2-7, with a possible D match to TRBD2 (5 bases). CDR1 is MDHEN, CDR2 SYDVKM, per germline. V was trimmed by 1 base and J by 0 bases, leaving 7 bases between them. The CDR3 covers 14 residues. The DNA of the CDR3 is TGTGCCAGCAGTTTATACGGGGACTCCTACGAGCAGTACTTC. It translates to CASSLYGDSYEQYF.

Ten or more counts support this clonotype. The V gene is TRBV7-9, the J gene TRBJ1-1, with 7 bases matching TRBD1. V shed 3 bases, J shed 6 bases, and the junction held 4 bases outside the gene matches. Germline lookup yields CDR1 SEHNR and CDR2 FQNEAQ (reference sequence). The CDR3 totals 13 residues. The CDR3 protein is CASSFSGGSEAFF. For the CDR3, the DNA is TGTGCCAGCAGCTTCTCAGGGGGATCTGAAGCTTTCTTT.

In this sample, this clonotype turned up many times. The chain is built from TRBV6-5 and TRBJ1-2; unclear D gene. Germline V CDR1 and CDR2: MNHEY, SVGAGI. Trimming left V 0 bases short and J 3 bases short, with 8 bases between. The CDR3 is made up of 14 amino acids. The CDR3 DNA sequence: TGTGCCAGCAGTTACTCCCTCGGGGACTATGGCTACACCTTC. It codes for CASSYSLGDYGYTF.

This clonotype was found many times. The genes are TRBV20-1 and TRBJ2-7; D gene uncertain. The CDR3 is made up of 13 amino acids. CDR1 and CDR2 (germline): DFQATT, SNEGSKA (reference sequence). Deletions cut 5 bases from V and 2 bases from J, with 13 bases between. The CDR3 nucleotides are TGCAGTGCTCCCTCCAATGGCCCCTACGAGCAGTACTTC. It yields the protein CSAPSNGPYEQYF.

This clonotype was counted ten times or more. The chain has TRBV12-3 or TRBV12-4 and TRBJ1-5; no firm D call. V lost 1 base, J lost 0 bases, and 10 bases lay in between. CDR3 length equals 16 residues. CDR3 in amino acids: CASSLGGSNSNQPQHF. DNA of the CDR3: TGTGCCAGCAGTTTAGGGGGTTCGAATAGCAATCAGCCCCAGCATTTT.

This clonotype was found many times. This chain connects TRBV10-3 to TRBJ2-2; D is uncertain. Germline CDR1 and CDR2: ENHRY and SYGVKD. This CDR3 has 12 amino acids. V was clipped by 4 bases and J by 2 bases, with 2 bases between them. The CDR3 nucleotides read TGTGCCATCAGTGGCAACACCGGGGAGCTGTTTTTT. It codes for CAISGNTGELFF.

This clonotype was detected ten times or more. This chain links TRBV9 with TRBJ1-6, with a tentative D call TRBD1 (5 bases). Per the germline V gene, CDR1 is SGDLS and CDR2 is YYNGEE. The CDR3 loop spans 17 amino acids. V was clipped by 6 bases and J by 4 bases, with 20 bases between them. The CDR3 DNA reads TGTGCCAGCAAGGCGGGGGGTCCAAGAAGTTATAATTCACCCCTCCACTTT. Residues: CASKAGGPRSYNSPLHF.

This clonotype was counted ten times or more. V gene TRBV29-1 combines with J gene TRBJ1-1; TRBD1 might be the D (6 bases). The ends were cut back, 4 bases at V and 1 base at J, with 16 bases in the middle. CDR3 length equals 15 residues. Germline V gene sequence: CDR1 SQVTM, CDR2 ANQGSEA. This CDR3 reads CSVGKRQGRNTEAFF. DNA for the CDR3: TGCAGCGTTGGGAAACGGCAGGGGCGGAACACTGAAGCTTTCTTT.

This clonotype showed up many times. The genes are TRBV18 and TRBJ2-7; D is undetermined. V was trimmed by 4 bases and J by 2 bases, leaving 9 bases between them. Germline V gene data show CDR1 as KGHSH and CDR2 as LQKENI. The CDR3 contains 13 residues. Here the CDR3 reads CASSLTVAYEQYF. The CDR3 region has the DNA TGTGCCAGCTCACTCACAGTCGCCTACGAGCAGTACTTC.

The table lists this clonotype with many counts. The chain is built from TRBV20-1 and TRBJ1-2; D unclear. The CDR3 covers 14 residues. V shed 3 bases and J shed 5 bases, with 16 bases lying between them. Germline V gives CDR1 DFQATT, CDR2 SNEGSKA (reference sequence). Written as DNA, the CDR3 is TGCAGTGCTAGGGAGGGCCCCTTTGGGTATGGCTACACCTTC. This translates into CSAREGPFGYGYTF.

This clonotype has at least ten counts. The rearrangement joins TRBV5-4 to TRBJ2-4, with 7 bases aligning to TRBD2. The V gene end was trimmed by 4 bases and the J gene end by 9 bases; junction bases not matched to a gene: 10. Germline V CDR1 and CDR2: SGHNT, YYREEE (reference sequence). The CDR3 has 14 residues. The CDR3 DNA reads as TGTGCCAGCAGCCCGGGGTGGGGGGGAAGCATTCAGTACTTC. Encoded protein: CASSPGWGGSIQYF.

The rearrangement joins TRBV2 to TRBJ2-4, with 7 bases lining up with TRBD1. Trimming took 9 bases from V and 1 from J; bases not matched to a gene: 9. This CDR3 has 15 amino acids. Germline CDR1 SNHLY, CDR2 FYNNEI. CDR3 nucleotides: TGTGCCAGTAGGGACAGAGCAGGGGCCAAAAACATTCAGTACTTC. It codes for CASRDRAGAKNIQYF. The full variable domain, completed using reference TRBV2 and TRBJ2-4, is EPEVTQTPSHQVTQMGQEVILRCVPISNHLYFYWYRQILGQKVEFLVSFYNNEISEKSEIFDDQFSVERPDGSNFTLKIRSTKLEDSAMYFCASRDRAGAKNIQYFGAGTRLSVL.